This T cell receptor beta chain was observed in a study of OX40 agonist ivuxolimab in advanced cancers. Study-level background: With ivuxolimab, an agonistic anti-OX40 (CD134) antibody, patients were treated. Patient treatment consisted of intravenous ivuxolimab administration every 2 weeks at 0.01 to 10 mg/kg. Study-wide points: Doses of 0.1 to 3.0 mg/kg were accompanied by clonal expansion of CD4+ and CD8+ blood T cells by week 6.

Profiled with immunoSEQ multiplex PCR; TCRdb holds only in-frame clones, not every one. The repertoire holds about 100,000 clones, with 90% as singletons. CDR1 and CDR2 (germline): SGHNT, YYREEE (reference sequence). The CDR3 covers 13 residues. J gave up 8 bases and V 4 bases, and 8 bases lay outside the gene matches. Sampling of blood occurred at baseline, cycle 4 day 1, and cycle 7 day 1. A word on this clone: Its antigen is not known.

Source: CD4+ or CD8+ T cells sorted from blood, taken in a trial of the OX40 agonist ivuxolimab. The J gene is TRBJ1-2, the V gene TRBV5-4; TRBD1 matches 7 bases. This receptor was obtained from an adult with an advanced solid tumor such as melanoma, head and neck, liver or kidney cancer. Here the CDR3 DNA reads TGTGCCAGCAGCACACAGGGGTCTCGCGGCTACACCTTC. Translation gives CASSTQGSRGYTF.